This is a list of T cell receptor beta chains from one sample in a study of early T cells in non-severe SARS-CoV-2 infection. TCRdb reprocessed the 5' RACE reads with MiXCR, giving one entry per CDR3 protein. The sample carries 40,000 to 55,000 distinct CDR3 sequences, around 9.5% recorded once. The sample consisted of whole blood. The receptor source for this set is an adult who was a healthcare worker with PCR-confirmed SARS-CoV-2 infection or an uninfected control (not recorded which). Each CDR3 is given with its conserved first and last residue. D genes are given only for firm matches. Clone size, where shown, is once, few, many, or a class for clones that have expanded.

CATSENTEAFF	TGTGCCACCAGTGAGAACACTGAAGCTTTCTTT	many	-	TRBV24-1	TRBJ1-1
CASSLAVYTGELFF	TGCGCCAGCAGCTTGGCGGTTTACACCGGGGAGCTGTTTTTT	many	-	TRBV5-1	TRBJ2-2
CASSERQGRVGNRETQYF	TGTGCCAGCAGCGAGCGACAGGGAAGGGTAGGAAACCGAGAGACCCAGTACTTC	few	TRBD1	TRBV5-6	TRBJ2-5
CASSQDKETQYF	TGTGCCAGCAGTCAAGATAAAGAGACCCAGTACTTC	many	-	TRBV12-3/TRBV12-4	TRBJ2-5
CASSVVDNQPQHF	TGTGCCAGCAGTGTCGTCGACAATCAGCCCCAGCATTTT	once	-	TRBV6-1	TRBJ1-5
CASSPSGGYPWHF	TGTGCCAGCAGTCCCTCTGGCGGGTATCCCTGGCATTTT	many	-	TRBV12-3/TRBV12-4	TRBJ1-5
CASSNTASSSYEQYF	TGTGCCAGCAGCAACACGGCCTCGAGCTCCTACGAGCAGTACTTC	few	-	TRBV6-6	TRBJ2-7
CASIDFGDTDTQYF	TGTGCCAGCATCGACTTTGGCGACACAGATACGCAGTATTTT	-	-	TRBV12-3/TRBV12-4	TRBJ2-3
CASSTGQPGAYEQYF	TGTGCCAGCTCAACAGGACAGCCGGGGGCCTACGAGCAGTACTTC	few	-	TRBV18	TRBJ2-7
CSARGLGTTGSPLHF	TGCAGTGCTAGAGGGCTGGGGACTACGGGTTCACCCCTCCACTTT	-	-	TRBV20-1	TRBJ1-6
CAWSRRLAGVRAKNIQYF	TGTGCCTGGAGCCGAAGACTAGCGGGAGTCAGGGCCAAAAACATTCAGTACTTC	many	TRBD2	TRBV30	TRBJ2-4
CSAYEGGQEAFF	TGCAGTGCGTACGAAGGGGGCCAGGAGGCTTTCTTT	-	TRBD1	TRBV20-1	TRBJ1-1
CASSLQATGNQPQHF	TGTGCCAGCAGCTTACAGGCCACGGGCAATCAGCCCCAGCATTTT	many	-	TRBV7-2	TRBJ1-5
CASSHLRVGELFF	TGCGCCAGCAGCCACCTTAGAGTCGGGGAGCTGTTTTTT	few	-	TRBV4-1	TRBJ2-2
CASSQGQPLSYGYTF	TGTGCCAGCAGCCAAGGACAGCCCCTCTCTTATGGCTACACCTTC	few	-	TRBV12-3/TRBV12-4	TRBJ1-2
CSAIREGESYEQYF	TGCAGTGCTATCCGGGAGGGAGAATCCTACGAGCAGTACTTC	-	TRBD2	TRBV20-1	TRBJ2-7
CASSRYTYEQYF	TGTGCCAGCAGTCGGTACACATACGAGCAGTACTTC	many	-	TRBV6-5	TRBJ2-7
CASSLSGNTEAFF	TGTGCCAGCAGCTTATCAGGGAACACTGAAGCTTTCTTT	few	-	TRBV11-2	TRBJ1-1
CASSKTGAGAEAFF	TGTGCCAGCAGTAAGACAGGGGCAGGGGCTGAAGCTTTCTTT	many	TRBD1	TRBV7-8	TRBJ1-1
CASSPIRTVNEKLFF	TGTGCCAGCAGCCCAATCCGGACCGTTAATGAAAAACTGTTTTTT	-	-	TRBV14	TRBJ1-4
CASSLAGGQGPYEQYF	TGCGCCAGCAGCTTGGCCGGCGGACAGGGCCCCTACGAGCAGTACTTC	few	TRBD1	TRBV5-1	TRBJ2-7
CASSEYRQTTGELFF	TGTGCCAGCAGTGAATATCGTCAGACCACCGGGGAGCTGTTTTTT	many	-	TRBV2	TRBJ2-2
CASSKNTEAFF	TGTGCCAGCAGCAAGAACACTGAAGCTTTCTTT	many	-	TRBV2	TRBJ1-1
CASSASGRAGTDTQYF	TGTGCCAGCAGCGCGAGCGGGAGGGCCGGCACAGATACGCAGTATTTT	-	TRBD2	TRBV9	TRBJ2-3
CASSGSYNEQFF	TGTGCTAGTAGCGGGTCCTACAATGAGCAGTTCTTC	many	-	TRBV12-5	TRBJ2-1
CASSYSAGRETQYF	TGTGCCAGCAGTTACTCGGCAGGCCGAGAGACCCAGTACTTC	few	-	TRBV6-5	TRBJ2-5
CSVGRGNNEKLFF	TGCAGCGTTGGCCGCGGTAATAATGAAAAACTGTTTTTT	few	-	TRBV29-1	TRBJ1-4
CASKEGLNTEAFF	TGCGCCAGCAAGGAGGGACTGAACACTGAAGCTTTCTTT	few	-	TRBV4-1	TRBJ1-1
CSARENYEQYF	TGCAGTGCTAGAGAGAACTACGAGCAGTACTTC	-	-	TRBV20-1	TRBJ2-7
CASGFWDYYNEQFF	TGTGCTAGTGGTTTTTGGGACTACTACAATGAGCAGTTCTTC	many	TRBD2	TRBV12-5	TRBJ2-1
CSVGPTLRYDEQYF	TGCAGCGTGGGACCTACACTAAGATACGACGAGCAGTACTTC	few	-	TRBV29-1	TRBJ2-7
CASRNPRGQGINNEQFF	TGTGCCAGCAGGAATCCAAGGGGACAGGGGATCAACAATGAGCAGTTCTTC	few	TRBD1	TRBV6-1	TRBJ2-1
CSARGDGPNEKLFF	TGCAGTGCTAGGGGGGACGGCCCTAATGAAAAACTGTTTTTT	-	-	TRBV20-1	TRBJ1-4
CASSLTGGLNTEAFF	TGTGCCAGCTCCCTAACAGGGGGACTTAACACTGAAGCTTTCTTT	many	TRBD1	TRBV18	TRBJ1-1
CSVVPWTGGSYNEQFF	TGCAGCGTCGTACCTTGGACAGGGGGCTCCTACAATGAGCAGTTCTTC	once	TRBD1	TRBV29-1	TRBJ2-1
CASRPHQGSNQPQHF	TGTGCCAGCAGACCCCACCAGGGGAGCAATCAGCCCCAGCATTTT	few	-	TRBV12-3/TRBV12-4	TRBJ1-5
CATSDTSGRTYNEQFF	TGTGCCACCAGTGATACCAGCGGGAGGACCTACAATGAGCAGTTCTTC	few	TRBD2	TRBV24-1	TRBJ2-1
CASRTQGGRETQYF	TGTGCCAGCAGAACCCAGGGAGGTCGAGAGACCCAGTACTTC	many	-	TRBV6-5	TRBJ2-5
CASSVVTGKGGYTF	TGTGCCAGCAGCGTGGTCACAGGGAAGGGAGGCTACACCTTC	-	-	TRBV9	TRBJ1-2
CASSLPPSGRAYEQYF	TGTGCCAGCAGCTTGCCTCCTAGCGGGAGGGCATATGAGCAGTACTTC	few	TRBD2	TRBV7-9	TRBJ2-7
CASSLERFTEAFF	TGCGCCAGCAGCTTGGAACGGTTTACTGAAGCTTTCTTT	-	-	TRBV5-1	TRBJ1-1
CSVEDSEPYEQYF	TGCAGCGTTGAAGATAGCGAACCCTACGAGCAGTACTTC	many	-	TRBV29-1	TRBJ2-7
CASSTIQYQLITTGAYGYTF	TGTGCCAGTAGCACAATTCAATACCAACTGATTACGACAGGGGCGTATGGCTACACCTTC	many	TRBD1	TRBV19	TRBJ1-2
CASSSPLGSSGNTIYF	TGTGCCAGCAGTTCGCCACTGGGAAGCTCTGGAAACACCATATATTTT	few	-	TRBV12-3/TRBV12-4	TRBJ1-3
CASSKRKRQRPNTGELFF	TGTGCCAGCAGCAAAAGAAAAAGACAGCGCCCGAACACCGGGGAGCTGTTTTTT	-	-	TRBV21-1	TRBJ2-2
CASSGRESYNEQFF	TGCGCCAGCTCAGGGCGGGAGTCCTACAATGAGCAGTTCTTC	few	TRBD2	TRBV5-1	TRBJ2-1
CASSRDRGHEQYF	TGTGCCAGCAGTCGGGACAGGGGGCACGAGCAGTACTTC	-	TRBD1	TRBV28	TRBJ2-7
CASSTTGAHYGYTF	TGTGCCAGTAGTACGACAGGGGCCCACTATGGCTACACCTTC	many	TRBD1	TRBV19	TRBJ1-2
CASSETPGQPSHNEQFF	TGTGCCAGCAGTGAAACCCCAGGACAGCCGAGTCACAATGAGCAGTTCTTC	many	-	TRBV6-1	TRBJ2-1
CSASAKRGYTDTQYF	TGCAGTGCTAGTGCCAAGCGGGGCTACACAGATACGCAGTATTTT	few	TRBD2	TRBV20-1	TRBJ2-3
CASSLIERDPNYEQYF	TGTGCCAGCAGCTTAATCGAGAGGGACCCCAACTACGAGCAGTACTTC	many	-	TRBV7-2	TRBJ2-7
CASGPGFRTGELFF	TGTGCCAGCGGACCAGGATTTAGGACCGGGGAGCTGTTTTTT	many	-	TRBV5-8	TRBJ2-2
CSALWGGATEAFF	TGCAGCGCCCTGTGGGGGGGGGCCACTGAAGCTTTCTTT	-	-	TRBV29-1	TRBJ1-1
CASSLKLAGVGEQYF	TGTGCCAGCAGTTTAAAGTTGGCGGGAGTCGGCGAGCAGTACTTC	-	TRBD2	TRBV27	TRBJ2-7
CASAGTGGVNTEAFF	TGTGCCAGCGCCGGGACAGGGGGCGTGAACACTGAAGCTTTCTTT	many	TRBD1	TRBV7-3	TRBJ1-1